This T cell receptor (beta chain) was found in a study of human T cells and chemical hapten exposure. This CDR3 comprises 15 residues. V dropped 0 bases and J dropped 0 bases, with 7 bases sitting between them. CDR1 is SGHRS, CDR2 YFSETQ, per germline. This clonotype was counted ten times or more. TCRdb reprocessed the RACE reads with MiXCR, giving one entry per CDR3 protein. The data hold roughly 380,000 distinct CDR3 sequences, with roughly 5.3% observed a single time. The time point: pre-sensitization, week 0. The treatment was: therapeutic diphenylcyclopropenone sensitization with weekly scalp DPC. Prior to application of each patch test, blood was drawn.

This clonotype originated in a woman aged 50 to 60 with alopecia areata. Some clones in this sample may be carry-over from other donors' samples. This specimen consisted of whole blood, obtained in connection with sensitization to the hapten diphenylcyclopropenone (DPC). This chain connects TRBV5-1 to TRBJ1-3; D remains ambiguous. The chain's CDR3 is CASSLAGLSGNTIYF. The CDR3 nucleotides read TGCGCCAGCAGCTTGGCCGGTCTCTCTGGAAACACCATATATTTT. The whole variable domain, remainder taken from reference TRBV5-1 and TRBJ1-3, is KAGVTQTPRYLIKTRGQQVTLSCSPISGHRSVSWYQQTPGQGLQFLFEYFSETQRNKGNFPGRFSGRQFSNSRSEMNVSTLELGDSALYLCASSLAGLSGNTIYFGEGSWLTVV.